The next 28 T cell receptor beta chains were all read from a single sample in a study of blood T cell repertoires in COVID-19. Repertoires were generated with immunoSEQ multiplex PCR, while TCRdb's copy carries only in-frame clones and drops some. The sample includes tens of thousands of clones, about 83% of them seen just once. Sequenced sample: peripheral blood. The receptors were sampled from a woman over 75 with acute or convalescent COVID-19.

The chain is built from TRBV29-1 and TRBJ2-7, with a weak D call TRBD2 (6 bases). The germline V and J ends were trimmed by 3 bases and 6 bases, with 12 bases remaining between them. Looked up from germline, CDR1 is SQVTM and CDR2 is ANQGSEA. This CDR3 is built from 12 residues. CDR3: CSVDRAGGEQYF. CDR3 coding DNA: TGCAGCGTTGACAGGGCCGGGGGCGAGCAGTACTTC.

The chain combines TRBV27 with TRBJ2-5; 9 bases are shared with TRBD1. Trimming removed 5 bases from V and 4 bases from J; junction bases left unmatched: 14. This CDR3 region has 17 residues. The V gene's germline CDR1 is MNHEY and CDR2 SMNVEV (reference sequence). The CDR3 DNA follows: TGTGCCAGCAGTGCCCTAGGGGGACAGGGATTGGTAGAGACCCAGTACTTC. The encoded protein is CASSALGGQGLVETQYF.

This clone was counted between two and nine times. The chain employs TRBV20-1 and TRBJ2-1; D possibly corresponds to TRBD2 (5 bases). From germline, CDR1 is DFQATT and CDR2 SNEGSKA (reference sequence). CDR3 size: 10 residues. DNA of the CDR3: TGCAGCGCCCTGCGCGGGGAGCAGTTCTTC. Protein sequence: CSALRGEQFF.

The chain employs TRBV11-1 and TRBJ1-1; D is unclear. V was shortened by 1 base and J by 4 bases, with 13 bases between the two germline ends. This CDR3 region has 15 residues. Germline CDR1 reads SGHAT; CDR2 reads FQDESV (reference sequence). The CDR3 reads CASSLGGGSGTEAFF. The DNA for the CDR3 is TGTGCCAGCAGCTTAGGGGGAGGATCGGGCACTGAAGCTTTCTTT.

The chain couples TRBV28 to TRBJ2-1; 7 bases match TRBD2. The J segment lost 5 bases and the V segment lost 2 bases, leaving 6 bases of the junction unmatched. Germline V CDR1 and CDR2: MDHEN, SYDVKM. The CDR3 is made up of 15 amino acids. CDR3 sequence: CASSLGASGHNEQFF. CDR3 bases: TGTGCCAGCAGTTTAGGGGCTAGCGGACACAATGAGCAGTTCTTC.

This clone has only one observation. The sample contains more than one DNA sequence encoding this CDR3. The chain joins TRBV14 to TRBJ2-5, with TRBD2 as a possible D gene (5 bases). The CDR3 has 13 residues. Trimming left V 1 base short and J 2 bases short, with 5 bases between. CDR1 and CDR2 from the germline V gene are SGHDN and FVKESK. In DNA form, the CDR3 reads TGTGCCAGCAGCCAAGGGACTCAAGAGACCCAGTACTTC. This gives the protein CASSQGTQETQYF.

The chain joins TRBV2 to TRBJ1-2; the match to TRBD1 covers 9 bases. V was pared by 9 bases and J by 12 bases, with 14 bases of the junction left unmatched. Germline lookup yields CDR1 SNHLY and CDR2 FYNNEI. This CDR3 spans 13 amino acids. The CDR3 protein is CARGLGQGRGHTF. The CDR3 DNA is TGTGCCAGGGGACTGGGACAGGGTAGGGGCCACACCTTC.

V is TRBV19 and J is TRBJ2-3; D perhaps matches TRBD1 (6 bases). The ends were cut back, 7 bases at V and 9 bases at J, with 11 bases in the middle. Germline CDR1 is LNHDA and CDR2 is SQIVND (reference sequence). The CDR3 has 11 amino acids. DNA for the CDR3: TGTGCCAGTATTCAGGGGTACACGCAGTATTTT. This sequence encodes CASIQGYTQYF. The full variable domain, rest sourced from reference TRBV19 and TRBJ2-3, is DGGITQSPKYLFRKEGQNVTLSCEQNLNHDAMYWYRQDPGQGLRLIYYSQIVNDFQKGDIAEGYSVSREKKESFPLTVTSAQKNPTAFYLCASIQGYTQYFGPGTRLTVL.

The CDR3, as DNA: TGTGCCACCAGCAGCCTGGGAGGGACAGGGGACTACGAGCAGTACTTC. Its protein is CATSSLGGTGDYEQYF. This chain links TRBV15 with TRBJ2-7; 10 bases map to TRBD1. V was pared by 3 bases and J by 3 bases, with 8 bases of the junction left unmatched. CDR3 length equals 16 residues. Germline lookup yields CDR1 LNHNV and CDR2 YYDKDF (reference sequence). Based on the CDR3 plus reference TRBV15 and TRBJ2-7, the full variable domain is DAMVIQNPRYQVTQFGKPVTLSCSQTLNHNVMYWYQQKSSQAPKLLFHYYDKDFNNEADTPDNFQSRRPNTSFCFLDIRSPGLGDTAMYLCATSSLGGTGDYEQYFGPGTRLTVT.

This chain uses TRBV2 with TRBJ2-3, with TRBD2 matching over 9 bases. The CDR3 sequence is 18 residues long. The junction had 12 bases not matched to a gene; V was cut back by 4 bases and J by 1 base. Germline CDR1 and CDR2: SNHLY and FYNNEI. DNA for the CDR3: TGTGCCAGCAGTGCAGGTAGCGGGAGTCTTTGGGGCACAGATACGCAGTATTTT. Its translation is CASSAGSGSLWGTDTQYF.

The chain is built from TRBV3-1 (or the pseudogene TRBV3-2) and TRBJ1-2; possibly TRBD1 for D (5 bases). V lost 6 bases to trimming and J lost 6 bases, with 17 bases between them. Germline V gives CDR1 LGHDT, CDR2 YNNKEL (reference sequence). This CDR3 spans 14 amino acids. For the CDR3, the DNA is TGTGCCAGCAGTCCTGGATCGGGGGTGAATGGCTACACCTTC. Encoded protein: CASSPGSGVNGYTF.

The chain uses TRBV18 and TRBJ2-5; 12 nucleotides align to TRBD1. This CDR3 region has 20 residues. Per germline, CDR1 KGHSH and CDR2 LQKENI. J was trimmed by 3 bases and V by 3 bases; bases with no gene match: 17. This chain's CDR3 is CASSPRFPSGTGGPEETQYF. The CDR3 region has the DNA TGTGCCAGCTCACCCAGATTTCCTTCCGGGACAGGGGGCCCCGAAGAGACCCAGTACTTC. Using reference TRBV18 and TRBJ2-5 for the parts outside the CDR3, the full variable domain is NAGVMQNPRHLVRRRGQEARLRCSPMKGHSHVYWYRQLPEEGLKFMVYLQKENIIDESGMPKERFSAEFPKEGPSILRIQQVVRGDSAAYFCASSPRFPSGTGGPEETQYFGPGTRLLVL.

V gene TRBV5-4 combines with J gene TRBJ2-2; 9 bases align to TRBD1. The CDR3 covers 16 residues. The V and J ends lost 3 bases and 4 bases, in that order; junction bases with no gene match: 7. Germline V gene data show CDR1 as SGHNT and CDR2 as YYREEE (reference sequence). CDR3 DNA sequence: TGTGCCAGCAGCTGGTACAGGGGGCCGAGCACCGGGGAGCTGTTTTTT. Its translation: CASSWYRGPSTGELFF.

In this sample, this clone turned up once. The rearrangement uses TRBV5-1 and TRBJ2-4; 7 positions match TRBD1. CDR3 length equals 15 residues. Germline-derived CDR1 and CDR2 are SGHRS and YFSETQ. Trimming took 7 bases from V and 4 from J; bases not matched to a gene: 11. The CDR3 DNA reads as TGCGCCAGCCGACGAGCCGGGACAGAGAAAAACATTCAGTACTTC. It specifies CASRRAGTEKNIQYF.

The chain joins TRBV5-1 to TRBJ2-7; 10 bases line up with TRBD1. The CDR3 loop spans 14 amino acids. Germline V gene sequence: CDR1 SGHRS, CDR2 YFSETQ. V lost 4 bases and J lost 6; bases outside the gene matches: 7. The CDR3 loop reads CASSHRTGGREQYF. The DNA for the CDR3 is TGCGCCAGCAGCCACCGGACAGGGGGACGCGAGCAGTACTTC.

The V call is TRBV9, the J call TRBJ2-3; D is unclear. Trimming shortened V by 2 bases and J by 3 bases, and 10 bases separated the two germline ends. Germline-derived CDR1 and CDR2 are SGDLS and YYNGEE. This CDR3 is 14 amino acids long. CDR3 sequence reads: CASSVRPMTDTQYF. CDR3 bases: TGTGCCAGCAGCGTTCGCCCTATGACAGATACGCAGTATTTT.

The V and J genes are TRBV6-2 or TRBV6-3 and TRBJ2-1; 11 nucleotides align to TRBD2. Germline V CDR1 and CDR2: MNHEY, SVGEGT. The CDR3 runs 21 residues. V dropped 2 bases and J dropped 0; count of bases not matched to a gene: 15. DNA for the CDR3: TGTGCCAGCAGTTACCCCTCGCTACTAGCGGGAGCTGCCAGCTCCTACAATGAGCAGTTCTTC. Translating it yields CASSYPSLLAGAASSYNEQFF.

This clone came up once. This rearrangement joins TRBV15 to TRBJ1-3, with D uncertain. In germline, CDR1 is LNHNV, CDR2 YYDKDF (reference sequence). The V and J ends lost 0 bases and 0 bases respectively, with 9 bases between them. This CDR3 has 16 residues. The chain's CDR3 is CATSRDRSVSGNTIYF. The CDR3 DNA sequence: TGTGCCACCAGCAGAGATCGGAGTGTCTCTGGAAACACCATATATTTT.

V gene TRBV27 combines with J gene TRBJ1-4; D remains ambiguous. Germline CDR1 is MNHEY and CDR2 is SMNVEV (reference sequence). The CDR3 length is 16 residues. Trimming left V 3 bases short and J 5 bases short, with 16 bases between. CDR3 in DNA: TGTGCCAGCAGTTTCTCACTACCGGTCCGGAATGAAAAACTGTTTTTT. Its protein product is CASSFSLPVRNEKLFF. The whole variable domain, filled in from reference TRBV27 and TRBJ1-4, reads EAQVTQNPRYLITVTGKKLTVTCSQNMNHEYMSWYRQDPGLGLRQIYYSMNVEVTDKGDVPEGYKVSRKEKRNFPLILESPSPNQTSLYFCASSFSLPVRNEKLFFGSGTQLSVL.

The chain combines TRBV5-6 with TRBJ2-4; D may be TRBD2 (5 bases). V shed 4 bases and J shed 0 bases, with 17 bases lying between them. The CDR3 is 17 amino acids. Germline V gene sequence: CDR1 SGHDT, CDR2 YYEEEE. The CDR3 sequence: CASSPFGDGIAKNIQYF. CDR3 nucleotide sequence: TGTGCCAGCAGCCCTTTTGGCGACGGGATAGCCAAAAACATTCAGTACTTC. The whole variable domain, filled in from reference TRBV5-6 and TRBJ2-4, reads DAGVTQSPTHLIKTRGQQVTLRCSPKSGHDTVSWYQQALGQGPQFIFQYYEEEERQRGNFPDRFSGHQFPNYSSELNVNALLLGDSALYLCASSPFGDGIAKNIQYFGAGTRLSVL.

This clone was seen only once. The V call is TRBV7-3, the J call TRBJ1-3, with D possibly being TRBD1 (5 bases). With 5 bases removed from V and 0 bases from J, the gap between germline ends came to 11 bases. The CDR3 length is 15 residues. The germline V gene has CDR1 SGHTA and CDR2 FQGTGA. The CDR3 loop reads CASSLDRSSGNTIYF. DNA for the CDR3: TGTGCCAGCAGCCTCGACAGAAGCTCTGGAAACACCATATATTTT.

V usage is TRBV10-3 and J usage is TRBJ2-2, with D perhaps matching TRBD2 (6 bases). Germline assignment: CDR1 ENHRY and CDR2 SYGVKD. Trimming took off 5 bases at V and 1 base at J, with 17 bases between the two ends. The CDR3 is made up of 17 amino acids. CDR3: CAISTRRRGENTGELFF. DNA of the CDR3: TGTGCCATCAGTACCAGAAGGCGGGGCGAGAACACCGGGGAGCTGTTTTTT.

V and J are TRBV4-2 and TRBJ1-6; possible D gene TRBD1, 6 bases. V lost 0 bases and J lost 7, with 7 bases in between. Germline assignment: CDR1 LGHNA and CDR2 YNFKEQ. The CDR3 has 14 residues. The CDR3 is CASSQEDRNSPLHF. CDR3 in DNA: TGTGCCAGCAGCCAAGAGGACAGAAATTCACCCCTCCACTTT.

CDR3 coding DNA: TGTGCCAGCAGCCCGAGCGGGGGCCGATCTGAGCAGTTCTTC. Translated, it gives CASSPSGGRSEQFF. The rearrangement joins TRBV5-6 to TRBJ2-1; 8 bases fit TRBD2. The J segment lost 9 bases and the V segment lost 4 bases, leaving 9 bases of the junction unmatched. The germline V gene encodes CDR1 SGHDT and CDR2 YYEEEE. This CDR3 contains 14 residues.

The chain joins TRBV5-1 to TRBJ2-7, with 10 bases lining up with TRBD2. The CDR3 consists of 16 residues. Per germline, CDR1 SGHRS and CDR2 YFSETQ. The V segment lost 4 bases and the J segment 2 bases; nucleotides outside the gene matches: 9. The CDR3 here is CASSRDGTSEPYEQYV. In DNA form, the CDR3 reads TGCGCCAGCAGCCGCGACGGGACTAGCGAACCCTACGAGCAGTACGTC.

V usage is TRBV6-5 and J usage is TRBJ2-2; D perhaps matches TRBD2 (5 bases). The CDR3 runs 13 residues. Germline V lookup: CDR1 MNHEY, CDR2 SVGAGI. V lost 2 bases and J lost 6, with 7 bases in between. CDR3 sequence: CASSYGRAGELFF. In DNA, the CDR3 is TGTGCCAGCAGTTACGGGAGAGCCGGGGAGCTGTTTTTT.

The chain combines TRBV20-1 with TRBJ1-2; TRBD1 agrees at 8 bases. Unmatched junction bases numbered 5, after V lost 7 bases and J lost 7 bases. The germline V gene has CDR1 DFQATT and CDR2 SNEGSKA (reference sequence). The CDR3 is 11 amino acids. The CDR3 bases are TGCAGTGGGCAGGACAGGGTTGGCTACACCTTC. It translates to CSGQDRVGYTF.

The J gene is TRBJ2-1, the V gene TRBV11-3, with 8 nucleotides matching TRBD2. V lost 7 bases to trimming and J lost 3 bases; unmatched junction nucleotides: 8. Germline-derived CDR1 and CDR2 are SGHNT and YENEEA. There are 15 residues in the CDR3. The DNA for the CDR3 is TGTGCCAGCACCCCCCGGGGGGGGAGCTACAATGAGCAGTTCTTC. Amino acids: CASTPRGGSYNEQFF.